Sequencing of this T cell receptor beta chain was carried out in a study of T cell responses to AZD1222 COVID-19 vaccine. This clone was seen only a few times. The antigen remains unidentified. Overall study findings and caveats: Most donors were white British, females outnumbered males, and clonal diversity was possibly underestimated. Once two AZD1222 doses were given, Spike-specific TCR breadth and depth went up.

Pooling covered second doses at about 4 or about 12 weeks. Germline V gene sequence: CDR1 MNHEY, CDR2 SVGAGI. The CDR3 totals 15 residues. V lost 6 bases and J 4 bases, leaving 18 bases between the germline ends. Profiled with immunoSEQ multiplex PCR; TCRdb holds only in-frame clones, not every one. Of 95,000 to 100,000 clones detected, roughly 90% appear once; the ten largest clones hold 16%. This sample comprised peripheral blood, obtained 28 days after the second AZD1222 dose. This sequence joins TRBV6-5 and TRBJ1-1; possible D gene TRBD1, 6 bases. The receptor was isolated from an adult who received the AZD1222 COVID-19 vaccine. The CDR3: CASSRSGGEVTEAFF. CDR3 coding DNA: TGTGCCAGCAGCCGTTCGGGGGGCGAAGTCACTGAAGCTTTCTTT.